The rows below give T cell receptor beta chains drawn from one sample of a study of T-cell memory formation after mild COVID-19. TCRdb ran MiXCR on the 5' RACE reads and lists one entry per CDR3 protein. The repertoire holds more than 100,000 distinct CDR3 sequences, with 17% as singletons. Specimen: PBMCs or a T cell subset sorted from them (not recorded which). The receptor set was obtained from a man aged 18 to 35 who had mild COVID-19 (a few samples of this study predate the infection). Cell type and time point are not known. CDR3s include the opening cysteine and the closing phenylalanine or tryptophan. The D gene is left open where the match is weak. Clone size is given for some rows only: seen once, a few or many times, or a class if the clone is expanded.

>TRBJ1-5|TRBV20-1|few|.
TGCAGTGCTAGAGATGAAAACAATCAGCCCCAGCATTTT
CSARDENNQPQHF
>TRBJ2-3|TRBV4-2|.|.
TGTGCCAGCAGCTCTCAGGGTCTCCATAGGGATACGCAGTATTTT
CASSSQGLHRDTQYF
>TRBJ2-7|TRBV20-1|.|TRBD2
TGCAGTGCTAGGACTAGCGGGGCCTACGAGCAGTACTTC
CSARTSGAYEQYF
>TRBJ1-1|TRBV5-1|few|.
TGCGCCAGCAGCCCAAGAATGGACACTGAAGCTTTCTTT
CASSPRMDTEAFF
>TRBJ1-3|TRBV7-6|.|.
TGTGCCAGCAGCCCCGGTGGGAGCTCTGGAAACACCATATATTTT
CASSPGGSSGNTIYF
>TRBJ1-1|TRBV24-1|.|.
TGTGCCACCAGGGACAGAACCGGGACTGAAGCTTTCTTT
CATRDRTGTEAFF
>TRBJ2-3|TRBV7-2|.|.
TGTGCCAGCAGCTTAAAAGGCCGAGGGACGCAGTATTTT
CASSLKGRGTQYF
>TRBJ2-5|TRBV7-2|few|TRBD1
TGTGCCAGCAGCTTATTTCAGGGGGCGACGGAGACCCAGTACTTC
CASSLFQGATETQYF
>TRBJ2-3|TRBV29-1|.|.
TGCAGCTCACCGGGACACCTAAGCACAGATACGCAGTATTTT
CSSPGHLSTDTQYF
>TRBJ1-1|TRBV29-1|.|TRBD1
TGCAGCGCCTCATTATTACCGGGACAGGGTTTAAGGGCTGAAGCTTTCTTT
CSASLLPGQGLRAEAFF
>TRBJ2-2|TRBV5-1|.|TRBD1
TGCGCCAGCAGCCCGGACAGGGGCGGCACCGGGGAGCTGTTTTTT
CASSPDRGGTGELFF
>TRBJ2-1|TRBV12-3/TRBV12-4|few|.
TGTGCCAGCAGTTTAGAGGCCTACAATGAGCAGTTCTTC
CASSLEAYNEQFF
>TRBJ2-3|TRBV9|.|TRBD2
TGTGCCAGCAGCGTAACTAGCGGGGTCGCAGATACGCAGTATTTT
CASSVTSGVADTQYF
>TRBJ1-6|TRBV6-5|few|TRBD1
TGTGCCAGCAGGGGACAGGGAGAATCACCCCTCCACTTT
CASRGQGESPLHF
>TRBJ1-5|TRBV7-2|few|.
TGTGCCAGCAGCCCCAGGGGATCCAATCAGCCCCAGCATTTT
CASSPRGSNQPQHF
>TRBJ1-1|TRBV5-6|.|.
TGTGCCAGCAGCTTGGCCCCTGGCAGGTGGCACACTGAAGCTTTCTTT
CASSLAPGRWHTEAFF
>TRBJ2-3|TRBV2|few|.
TGTGCCAGCAGTGGTGGATTGAGGGCTACGCAGTATTTT
CASSGGLRATQYF
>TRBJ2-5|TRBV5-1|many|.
TGCGCCAGCAGCGGCGGAGGGCGAGGAGAGACCCAGTACTTC
CASSGGGRGETQYF
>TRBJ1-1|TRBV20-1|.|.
TGCAGTGCTAATCCGGGCACTGAAGCTTTCTTT
CSANPGTEAFF
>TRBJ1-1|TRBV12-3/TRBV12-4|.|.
TGTGCCAGCAGTGCAGGGCTTTTCAACACTGAAGCTTTCTTT
CASSAGLFNTEAFF
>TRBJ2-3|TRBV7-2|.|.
TGTGCCAGCAGCTCCGTCAGATATACGCAGTATTTT
CASSSVRYTQYF
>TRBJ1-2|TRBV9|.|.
TGTGCCAGCAGCCCCCCTGGAAGGGGCAGTTATGGCTACACCTTC
CASSPPGRGSYGYTF
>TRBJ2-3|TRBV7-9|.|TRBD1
TGTGCCAGCAGCTTGGGGGACAGTGATACAGATACGCAGTATTTT
CASSLGDSDTDTQYF
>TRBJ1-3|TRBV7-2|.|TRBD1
TGTGCCAGCAGCTCCAGACAGGGGTTCGCTGGAAACACCATATATTTT
CASSSRQGFAGNTIYF
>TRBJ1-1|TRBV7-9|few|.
TGTGCCAGCAGCTTACCGGTAAACACTGAAGCTTTCTTT
CASSLPVNTEAFF
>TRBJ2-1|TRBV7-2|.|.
TGTGCCAGCAGCCCTGGACATGCCTCCTACAATGAGCAGTTCTTC
CASSPGHASYNEQFF
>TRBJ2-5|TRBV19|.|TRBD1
TGTGCCAGTACCGGACAGGGAGAAGAGACCCAGTACTTC
CASTGQGEETQYF
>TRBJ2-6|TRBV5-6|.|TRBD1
TGTGCCAGCAGCAAGGGGACAGCTGGGGCCAACGTCCTGACTTTC
CASSKGTAGANVLTF
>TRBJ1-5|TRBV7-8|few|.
TGTGCCAGCAGGACCTCTGGCCAGCCCCAGCATTTT
CASRTSGQPQHF
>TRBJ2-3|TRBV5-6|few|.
TGTGCCAGCAGCTTAAGGGAAACTAGCACAGATACGCAGTATTTT
CASSLRETSTDTQYF
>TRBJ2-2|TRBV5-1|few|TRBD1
TGCGCCAGCAGCTCCCGACAGGGTGGCACCGGGGAGCTGTTTTTT
CASSSRQGGTGELFF
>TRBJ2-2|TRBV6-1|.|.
TGTGCCAGCACCAAGACGGGGGGCGGAACCGGGGAGCTGTTTTTT
CASTKTGGGTGELFF
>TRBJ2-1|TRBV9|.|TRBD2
TGTGCCAGCAGCGTAGTCCCCTTACTAGCGGGGACATTAAGCTCCTACAATGAGCAGTTCTTC
CASSVVPLLAGTLSSYNEQFF
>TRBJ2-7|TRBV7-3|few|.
TGTGCCAGCAGCTTAAACCCAGCCCACTACTACGAGCAGTACTTC
CASSLNPAHYYEQYF
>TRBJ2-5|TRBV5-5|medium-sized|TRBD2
TGTGCCAGCAGCTTGTTTAGCGGGGGGGCCGAGACCCAGTACTTC
CASSLFSGGAETQYF
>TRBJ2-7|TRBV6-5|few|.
TGTGCCAGCAGTTACGTCGAGACTCGCGAGCAGTACTTC
CASSYVETREQYF
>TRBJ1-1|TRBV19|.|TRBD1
TGTGCCAGTAGTATGGGGCAGGGGGGCACTGAAGCTTTCTTT
CASSMGQGGTEAFF
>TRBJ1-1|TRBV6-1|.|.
TGTGCCAGCAGTAAACAGGGTAGGAACACTGAAGCTTTCTTT
CASSKQGRNTEAFF
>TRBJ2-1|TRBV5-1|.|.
TGCGCCAGCAGCTACGGACAGAACTACAATGAGCAGTTCTTC
CASSYGQNYNEQFF
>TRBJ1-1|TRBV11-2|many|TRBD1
TGTGCCAGCAGCTATATATACAGGGGATTGACTGAAGCTTTCTTT
CASSYIYRGLTEAFF
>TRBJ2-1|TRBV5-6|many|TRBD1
TGTGCCAGCAGCTCTCAGGGGGATTACAATGAGCAGTTCTTC
CASSSQGDYNEQFF
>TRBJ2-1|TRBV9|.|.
TGTGCCAGCAGCGTAGTTAAAACCGGGGGGCAGTTCTTC
CASSVVKTGGQFF
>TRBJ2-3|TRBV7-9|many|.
TGTGCCAGCAGCCCCCGGGACTCGGACGCAGATACGCAGTATTTT
CASSPRDSDADTQYF
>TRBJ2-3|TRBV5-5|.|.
TGTGCCAGCAGCCGCGTCCTTAGCACAGATACGCAGTATTTT
CASSRVLSTDTQYF
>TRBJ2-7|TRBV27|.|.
TGTGCCAGCAGCCCCTGGAGTTCATACGAGCAGTACTTC
CASSPWSSYEQYF
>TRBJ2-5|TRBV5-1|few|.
TGCGCCACCGCCCGAACCCCTCAAGAGACCCAGTACTTC
CATARTPQETQYF